This T cell receptor (beta chain) comes out of a study of PD-L1 blockade in urothelial cancer. Study overall: The number of prior chemotherapy regimens per patient was 0 to 3. Blood was analyzed 3 weeks (second dose) and 6 weeks after treatment start.

Trimming left V 0 bases short and J 0 bases short, with 9 bases between. This CDR3 has 15 amino acids. Per the germline V gene, CDR1 is SGDLS and CDR2 is YYNGEE. The protocol was immunoSEQ multiplex PCR, while the TCRdb copy is restricted to in-frame clones and leaves out a portion. Found here are under 70,000 clones, roughly 85% of them singletons; the top ten hold around a sixth. Time point described: pretreatment peripheral blood. Per-patient samples, pretreatment and on-treatment, numbered 1 to 8. The V call is TRBV9, the J call TRBJ1-1, with unresolved D. The source material was PBMCs, sampled around atezolizumab (anti-PD-L1) treatment. The receptor comes from a man in his 70s with urothelial cancer. The CDR3, as DNA: TGTGCCAGCAGCGTAGGGGTGGGCATGAACACTGAAGCTTTCTTT. This sequence encodes CASSVGVGMNTEAFF.